The clone carrying this T cell receptor beta chain was picked up one time. The antigen is undetermined. Produced via immunoSEQ multiplex PCR; TCRdb's table is partial and in-frame only. The top ten clones hold 1.6% of a sample with about 49,000 clones, 84% of them seen once. These data come from a study of OX40 agonist ivuxolimab in advanced cancers. Findings and limits, study-wide: Partial responders treated at 0.1-3.0 mg/kg exhibited clonal expansion among the lowest measured.

This CDR3 contains 11 residues. The ends were cut back, 7 bases at V and 4 bases at J, with 5 bases in the middle. The germline V gene has CDR1 MNHEY and CDR2 SMNVEV (reference sequence). The sequence was obtained from an adult with an advanced solid tumor such as melanoma, head and neck, liver or kidney cancer. V usage is TRBV27 and J usage is TRBJ1-3, with D uncertain. This specimen was CD4+ or CD8+ T cells sorted from blood, taken in a trial of the OX40 agonist ivuxolimab. This chain's CDR3 is CASNRGNTIYF. CDR3 nucleotide sequence: TGTGCCAGCAATCGGGGAAACACCATATATTTT.